This T cell receptor (beta chain) was recorded in a study of T cells in Graves' hyperthyroidism and ophthalmopathy. Findings and caveats of the study: The blood repertoire included most of the expanded thyroid clonotypes above 0.001. A model of 13 V-J features distinguished ophthalmopathy from stable hyperthyroidism.

CDR1 and CDR2 from the germline V gene are LGHNT and FRNRAP. Germline trimming cut 1 base from V and 3 bases from J; bases unmatched to any gene: 7. CDR3 length: 17 residues. Amplification of TCR beta CDR3 regions was performed using RNA transcripts as template. Initially, a first-round RT-PCR of the TCR CDR3 employed the HTBI primer set. TCRdb itself ran the multiplex PCR reads through MiXCR, one entry per CDR3 protein. The table shows about 720,000 distinct CDR3 sequences, with about a sixth occurring only once. Many counts were recorded for this clonotype. Its antigen is undetermined. Hyperthyroidism had been newly diagnosed in patients aged 18 to 65, and its duration was under 2 months. Diagnostic decisions used clinical symptoms, serum thyroxine and TRAb, thyroid ultrasound and orbital computed tomography.

The receptor was derived from a man aged 18 to 30 with Graves' hyperthyroidism. This chain connects TRBV12-5 to TRBJ1-4; TRBD1 matches at 8 bases. What was sequenced was blood. The CDR3 sequence is CASGLAPGQGANEKLFF. CDR3 coding DNA: TGTGCTAGTGGTTTGGCCCCCGGACAGGGCGCTAATGAAAAACTGTTTTTT.